Presented here are 26 T cell receptor beta chains from one specimen sequenced in a study of shared clonotypes between healthy human individuals. Using immunoSEQ multiplex PCR, the repertoire was profiled, and TCRdb retains in-frame clones only, with some absent. Here the sample spans more than 2 million clones, roughly 94% being singletons. The specimen was naive CD4+ T cells sorted from blood. Indicated subset: CD45RA+ positively selected. The receptor source for this set is a man between 18 and 29 years old in good health.

The genes are TRBV7-2 and TRBJ2-7; no definite D call. The CDR3 loop spans 17 amino acids. With 1 base removed from V and 0 bases from J, the gap between germline ends came to 16 bases. Germline lookup yields CDR1 SGHTA and CDR2 FQGNSA. The DNA for the CDR3 is TGTGCCAGCAGCTTAGTACCGTGGCGCGAACGCTCCTACGAGCAGTACTTC. As protein: CASSLVPWRERSYEQYF.

This chain connects TRBV5-5 to TRBJ2-5, with D uncertain. CDR3 size: 16 residues. Trimming removed 3 bases at V and 1 base at J, with 16 bases between. The germline CDR1 and CDR2 sequences are SGHKS and YYEKEE (reference sequence). This CDR3 is CASSSMAQTTQETQYF. In DNA, the CDR3 is TGTGCCAGCAGCTCCATGGCCCAGACCACCCAAGAGACCCAGTACTTC.

This chain connects TRBV19 to TRBJ2-5, with TRBD1 identical over 7 bases. This CDR3 is built from 13 residues. Per germline, CDR1 LNHDA and CDR2 SQIVND (reference sequence). V dropped 5 bases and J dropped 5; count of bases not matched to a gene: 5. This CDR3 reads CASSVTGVETQYF. The CDR3 bases are TGTGCCAGTAGTGTAACAGGGGTCGAGACCCAGTACTTC.

This rearrangement joins TRBV25-1 to TRBJ2-3; no reliable D call. Trimming shortened V by 1 base and J by 4 bases, and 12 bases separated the two germline ends. The germline gives CDR1 MGHDK, CDR2 SYGVNS. The CDR3 is 15 amino acids. CDR3 sequence reads: CASSESNSPADTQYF. DNA for the CDR3: TGTGCCAGCAGTGAATCTAATAGCCCCGCAGATACGCAGTATTTT.

This chain links TRBV6-6 with TRBJ2-7, with D hard to call. Trimming removed 2 bases from V and 6 bases from J, with 11 bases in between. Looked up from germline, CDR1 is MNHNY and CDR2 is SVGAGI (reference sequence). The CDR3 runs to 13 residues. CDR3 sequence reads: CASSYRDGSEQYF. For the CDR3, the DNA is TGTGCCAGCAGTTACAGGGATGGTAGCGAGCAGTACTTC.

CDR3 residues: CAISGWASETQYF. The CDR3 region has the DNA TGTGCCATCAGCGGTTGGGCGTCGGAGACCCAGTACTTC. The V gene is TRBV10-3, the J gene TRBJ2-5; D remains unclear. The V end lost 6 bases, the J end lost 5 bases, and 13 bases lay between the germline ends. Germline V gene data show CDR1 as ENHRY and CDR2 as SYGVKD. The CDR3 has 13 amino acids.

This clone was counted a single time. The chain recombines TRBV30 with TRBJ2-5; TRBD2 matches 9 bases. The V segment lost 2 bases and the J segment 2 bases; nucleotides outside the gene matches: 15. CDR1 is GTSNPN and CDR2 is SVGIG in the germline V gene (reference sequence). CDR3 length equals 18 residues. The CDR3 loop is CAWSSFLSGRTEQETQYF. In nucleotides, the CDR3 is TGTGCCTGGAGTTCCTTCCTTAGCGGGAGAACGGAACAAGAGACCCAGTACTTC.

This sequence joins TRBV27 and TRBJ2-6; 7 bases match TRBD2. Germline V gives CDR1 MNHEY, CDR2 SMNVEV (reference sequence). V gave up 6 bases and J gave up 0 bases; unmatched junction bases: 8. The CDR3 covers 17 residues. CDR3 nucleotides: TGTGCCAGCAGGAGGGGAGGGTTGAGCTCTGGGGCCAACGTCCTGACTTTC. It encodes CASRRGGLSSGANVLTF.

CDR3 sequence (DNA): TGTGCCAGCAGCGCGCCTTCTAGGGTGGCACCATCACCCCTCCACTTT. This gives the protein CASSAPSRVAPSPLHF. The gene calls are TRBV11-1 and TRBJ1-6, with D uncertain. Per the germline V gene, CDR1 is SGHAT and CDR2 is FQDESV (reference sequence). V lost 5 bases and J 10 bases, leaving 21 bases between the germline ends. This CDR3 comprises 16 residues.

The V and J genes are TRBV6-5 and TRBJ1-2, with D tentatively TRBD1 (5 bases). Germline V gene data show CDR1 as MNHEY and CDR2 as SVGAGI. V was cut by 2 bases and J by 8 bases, with 18 bases left in between. The length of the CDR3 is 15 residues. The chain's CDR3 is CASSYGDAGWLGYTF. In DNA form, the CDR3 reads TGTGCCAGCAGTTACGGGGACGCAGGGTGGTTAGGCTACACCTTC.

The chain combines TRBV6-4 with TRBJ2-7; TRBD1 agrees at 10 bases. V was pared by 8 bases and J by 6 bases, with 13 bases of the junction left unmatched. Germline CDR1 reads MRHNA; CDR2 reads SNTAGT. This CDR3 has 15 amino acids. The CDR3 loop is CASRPGTGEGCEQYF. CDR3 coding DNA: TGTGCCAGCCGGCCCGGGACAGGGGAAGGATGCGAGCAGTACTTC.

This chain uses TRBV19 with TRBJ2-2; D unclear. Germline loops: CDR1 LNHDA, CDR2 SQIVND (reference sequence). V lost 10 bases, J lost 4 bases, and 22 bases lay in between. The CDR3 spans 16 residues. The CDR3: CATSGRSRTATGELFF. The CDR3 nucleotides are TGTGCCACCTCAGGTCGTTCCCGAACGGCCACCGGGGAGCTGTTTTTT.

The V gene is TRBV5-4, the J gene TRBJ1-4; 7 positions agree with TRBD1. Looked up from germline, CDR1 is SGHNT and CDR2 is YYREEE (reference sequence). V gave up 4 bases and J gave up 5 bases; unmatched junction bases: 5. The CDR3 covers 14 residues. The DNA of the CDR3 is TGTGCCAGCAGCCTGACAGGGCTGAATGAAAAACTGTTTTTT. It yields the protein CASSLTGLNEKLFF.

Worth noting for this clone: Other DNA sequences in this specimen translate into the identical CDR3. V is TRBV29-1 and J is TRBJ2-5, with D perhaps matching TRBD1 (6 bases). Germline V gives CDR1 SQVTM, CDR2 ANQGSEA. Between the trimmed V and J ends, which lost 6 bases and 1 base, there was a span of 9 bases. This CDR3 region has 12 residues. This CDR3 is CSVTGFQETQYF. CDR3 bases: TGCAGCGTAACAGGGTTCCAAGAGACCCAGTACTTC.

V is TRBV4-1 and J is TRBJ2-1, with TRBD1 matching 10 bases. Germline loops: CDR1 MGHRA, CDR2 YSYEKL. The V segment lost 8 bases and the J segment 8 bases; nucleotides outside the gene matches: 12. This CDR3 is built from 15 residues. The CDR3 loop reads CASSLRDRGFDEQFF. CDR3 bases: TGCGCCAGCTCCCTACGGGACAGGGGTTTCGATGAGCAGTTCTTC.

This chain joins TRBV29-1 and TRBJ2-7; D remains unclear. Trimming left V 6 bases short and J 0 bases short, with 18 bases between. The germline CDR1 and CDR2 sequences are SQVTM and ANQGSEA. The CDR3 consists of 15 residues. Written as DNA, the CDR3 is TGCAGCGTGGGTGATCAACCCCGACACTCCTACGAGCAGTACTTC. Its translation: CSVGDQPRHSYEQYF.

This sequence joins TRBV5-1 and TRBJ2-3; 8 nucleotides agree with TRBD1. The germline CDR1 and CDR2 sequences are SGHRS and YFSETQ. This CDR3 spans 15 amino acids. V shed 4 bases and J 7 bases; nucleotides not matched to a gene: 11. In DNA, the CDR3 is TGCGCCAGCAGCGGAACCGGGACAGGCGGTTATACGCAGTATTTT. Amino acid sequence: CASSGTGTGGYTQYF.

The chain joins TRBV10-3 to TRBJ2-1; 8 nucleotides align to TRBD2. CDR1 ENHRY and CDR2 SYGVKD come from the germline V gene. Trimming cost V 4 bases and J 2 bases; bases outside gene matches: 4. This CDR3 has 15 residues. The CDR3 sequence is CAISVSGGAYNEQFF. Written as DNA, the CDR3 is TGTGCCATCAGTGTCTCGGGGGGGGCCTACAATGAGCAGTTCTTC.

V gene TRBV10-3 combines with J gene TRBJ2-1; no firm D call. The CDR3 is 14 residues long. Trimming took 2 bases from V and 5 from J, leaving 10 bases between them. From germline, CDR1 is ENHRY and CDR2 SYGVKD. In nucleotides, the CDR3 is TGTGCCATCAGTGAGCGCGAGCGAGACAATGAGCAGTTCTTC. Translated: CAISERERDNEQFF.

The V gene is TRBV2, the J gene TRBJ1-1; 8 bases match TRBD1. CDR1 is SNHLY, CDR2 FYNNEI, per germline. V trimming: 8 bases; J trimming: 5 bases; junction bases outside the gene matches: 10. The CDR3 is 14 amino acids. For the CDR3, the DNA is TGTGCCAGCGGGAAAGACAGGGGTTGGACTGAAGCTTTCTTT. Protein: CASGKDRGWTEAFF.

The chain links TRBV7-9 to TRBJ2-6; D remains ambiguous. This CDR3 has 15 residues. CDR1 is SEHNR and CDR2 is FQNEAQ in the germline V gene (reference sequence). Trimming removed 3 bases from V and 0 bases from J, with 6 bases in between. The CDR3 reads CASSFRNSGANVLTF. DNA for the CDR3: TGTGCCAGCAGCTTTAGGAACTCTGGGGCCAACGTCCTGACTTTC.

This chain joins TRBV6-1 and TRBJ1-2; D uncertain. Trimming took 0 bases from V and 8 from J, leaving 13 bases between them. There are 14 residues in the CDR3. Looked up from germline, CDR1 is MNHNS and CDR2 is SASEGT. DNA of the CDR3: TGTGCCAGCAGTGAAGCACGACCGGCCCAGGGCTACACCTTC. Translation gives CASSEARPAQGYTF.

This clone was counted a single time. The V gene is TRBV9, the J gene TRBJ2-3; 7 nucleotides line up with TRBD2. Trimming at V came to 0 bases and at J to 3 bases, leaving 4 bases not matched to a gene. Germline V gene sequence: CDR1 SGDLS, CDR2 YYNGEE. The CDR3 spans 15 residues. Here the CDR3 reads CASSVGLAETDTQYF. DNA for the CDR3: TGTGCCAGCAGCGTAGGGCTAGCGGAAACAGATACGCAGTATTTT.

V is TRBV5-4 and J is TRBJ1-6; 7 bases are a match to TRBD1. The CDR3 length is 20 residues. The V gene's germline CDR1 is SGHNT and CDR2 YYREEE (reference sequence). After removal of 0 bases from V and 3 bases from J, the junction contained 15 bases not matched to a gene. CDR3 coding DNA: TGTGCCAGCAGCTTGGGGGACAGAGGCAATTCAATCCACTATAATTCACCCCTCCACTTT. As protein: CASSLGDRGNSIHYNSPLHF.

The chain recombines TRBV5-4 with TRBJ1-1; TRBD1 aligns across 8 bases. The J segment lost 0 bases and the V segment lost 6 bases, leaving 10 bases of the junction unmatched. Germline V CDR1 and CDR2: SGHNT, YYREEE (reference sequence). The CDR3 length is 16 residues. The CDR3 DNA is TGTGCCAGCATTCCGACAGGGGCAACGGTGAACACTGAAGCTTTCTTT. The encoded protein is CASIPTGATVNTEAFF.

The gene calls are TRBV2 and TRBJ1-2, with 7 bases fitting TRBD1. V lost 5 bases, J lost 4 bases, and 10 bases stayed unmatched. Germline V gene sequence: CDR1 SNHLY, CDR2 FYNNEI. This CDR3 contains 15 residues. The CDR3 loop is CASSPQNRGGYGYTF. The CDR3 bases are TGTGCCAGCAGTCCTCAAAACAGGGGCGGCTATGGCTACACCTTC.